This T cell receptor (beta chain) stems from a study of shared clonotypes between healthy human individuals. Whole-study results and caveats: Even with large depth, rarefaction showed that sorted-subset sequencing was incomplete.

The V and J ends lost 6 bases and 7 bases respectively, with 9 bases between them. CDR3 length: 12 amino acids. In germline, CDR1 is MNHEY, CDR2 SVGAGI. The assay was immunoSEQ multiplex PCR, and TCRdb's table has in-frame clones only and misses some. The sample consists of approximately 350,000 clones, 74% of them appearing once. Comment on this clone: Its antigen is unknown.

Sequencing used memory CD4+ T cells sorted from blood. Noted subset: CD45RA-negative fraction. The chain uses TRBV6-5 and TRBJ2-2; D gene ambiguous. This clonotype originated in a man aged 25 to 40 in good health. CDR3 sequence reads: CASSPGYGELFF. The CDR3 region has the DNA TGTGCCAGCAGCCCTGGGTACGGGGAGCTGTTTTTT.